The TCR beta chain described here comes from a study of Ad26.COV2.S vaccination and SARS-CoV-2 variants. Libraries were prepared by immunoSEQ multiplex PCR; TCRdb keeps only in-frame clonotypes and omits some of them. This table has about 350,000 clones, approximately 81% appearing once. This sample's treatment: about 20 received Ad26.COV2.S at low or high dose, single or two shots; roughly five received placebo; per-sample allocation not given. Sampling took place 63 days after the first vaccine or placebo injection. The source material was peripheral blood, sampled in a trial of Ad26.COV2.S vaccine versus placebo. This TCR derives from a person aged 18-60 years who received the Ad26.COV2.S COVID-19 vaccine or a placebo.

The CDR3 spells CASSLAGNQPQHF. In DNA, the CDR3 is TGTGCCAGCAGTTTGGCAGGGAATCAGCCCCAGCATTTT. V usage is TRBV12-3 or TRBV12-4 and J usage is TRBJ1-5, with D perhaps TRBD1 (5 bases). The CDR3 totals 13 residues. V was pared by 3 bases and J by 4 bases, with 7 bases between.